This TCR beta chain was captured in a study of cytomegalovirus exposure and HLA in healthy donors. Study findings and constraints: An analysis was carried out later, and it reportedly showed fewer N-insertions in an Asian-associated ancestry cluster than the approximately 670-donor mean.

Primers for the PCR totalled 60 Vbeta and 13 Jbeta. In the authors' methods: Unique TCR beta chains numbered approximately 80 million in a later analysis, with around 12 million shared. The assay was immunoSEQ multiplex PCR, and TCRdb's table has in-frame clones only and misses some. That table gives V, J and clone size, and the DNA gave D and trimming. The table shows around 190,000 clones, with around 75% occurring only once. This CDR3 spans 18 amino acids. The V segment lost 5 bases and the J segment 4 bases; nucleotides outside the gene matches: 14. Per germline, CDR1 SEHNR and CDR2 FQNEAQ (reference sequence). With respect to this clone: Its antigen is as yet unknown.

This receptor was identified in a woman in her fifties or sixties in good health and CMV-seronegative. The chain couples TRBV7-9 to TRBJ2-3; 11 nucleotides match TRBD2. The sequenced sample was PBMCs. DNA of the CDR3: TGTGCCAGCAGCCACCTCGGGACTAGCGGTTGGGGGGCAGATACGCAGTATTTT. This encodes CASSHLGTSGWGADTQYF.